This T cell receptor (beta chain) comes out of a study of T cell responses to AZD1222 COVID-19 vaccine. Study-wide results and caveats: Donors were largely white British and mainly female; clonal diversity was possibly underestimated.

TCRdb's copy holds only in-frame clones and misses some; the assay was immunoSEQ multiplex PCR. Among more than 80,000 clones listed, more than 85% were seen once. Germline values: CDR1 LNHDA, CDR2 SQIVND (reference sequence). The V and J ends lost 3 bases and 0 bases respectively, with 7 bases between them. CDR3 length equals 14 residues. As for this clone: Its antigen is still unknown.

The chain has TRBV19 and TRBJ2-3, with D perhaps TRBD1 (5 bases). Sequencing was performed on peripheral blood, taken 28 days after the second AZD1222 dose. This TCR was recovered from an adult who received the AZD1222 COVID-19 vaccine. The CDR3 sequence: CASSIRESTDTQYF. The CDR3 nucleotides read TGTGCCAGTAGTATCAGGGAAAGCACAGATACGCAGTATTTT. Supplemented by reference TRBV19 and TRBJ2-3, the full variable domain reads DGGITQSPKYLFRKEGQNVTLSCEQNLNHDAMYWYRQDPGQGLRLIYYSQIVNDFQKGDIAEGYSVSREKKESFPLTVTSAQKNPTAFYLCASSIRESTDTQYFGPGTRLTVL.